Listed below are T cell receptor beta chains from one sample, sequenced in a study of blood T cells in healthy people across ages. Via MiXCR, TCRdb re-called the 5' RACE reads, giving one row per CDR3 protein. The table shows some 760,000 distinct CDR3 sequences, with roughly 25% occurring only once. Another study also made use of these data, one on T cells of mothers and their children.

Source material: blood. The receptors stem from a boy aged 5-17 years in good health. The CDR3 runs from the conserved cysteine through the conserved F or W. The D gene is left open where the match is weak. Clone size is stated in some rows and not others, as once, few, many or a class when expanded.

clone_size	j_call	v_call	d_call	cdr3_aa	cdr3_nt
-	TRBJ2-7	TRBV28	TRBD1	CASSPGTGVEVQYF	TGTGCCAGCAGTCCCGGGACAGGGGTAGAAGTGCAGTACTTC
-	TRBJ1-3	TRBV29-1	-	CSVAGSGSGNTIYF	TGCAGCGTTGCAGGGTCGGGCTCTGGAAACACCATATATTTT
-	TRBJ2-7	TRBV12-3/TRBV12-4	TRBD2	CASSLALRLAGAYEQYF	TGTGCCAGCAGTTTAGCGCTTAGACTAGCGGGAGCCTACGAGCAGTACTTC
once	TRBJ2-7	TRBV20-1	TRBD1	CSAKSAGGLYEQYF	TGCAGTGCTAAGTCGGCAGGGGGCCTGTACGAGCAGTACTTC
-	TRBJ2-1	TRBV29-1	-	CSGELSSYNEQFF	TGCAGCGGTGAACTGAGCTCCTACAATGAGCAGTTCTTC
many	TRBJ2-4	TRBV29-1	-	CSGIGLAKNIQYF	TGCAGCGGTATCGGTTTAGCCAAAAACATTCAGTACTTC
-	TRBJ2-7	TRBV4-2	-	CASSQDLLADEQYF	TGTGCCAGCAGCCAAGATCTTCTAGCAGACGAGCAGTACTTC
few	TRBJ2-3	TRBV25-1	-	CASLGGVRKDTQYF	TGTGCCAGCCTGGGCGGGGTGAGGAAGGATACGCAGTATTTT
few	TRBJ2-3	TRBV11-1	-	CASSLAGFGTSGPTSTDTQYF	TGTGCCAGCAGCTTAGCGGGGTTTGGGACCAGTGGTCCAACGAGCACAGATACGCAGTATTTT
few	TRBJ2-5	TRBV29-1	TRBD2	CSVEFAGGPVTETQYF	TGCAGCGTTGAATTCGCGGGAGGGCCGGTAACGGAGACCCAGTACTTC
-	TRBJ2-3	TRBV20-1	TRBD1	CSARGDRGFSTDTQYF	TGCAGTGCTAGGGGTGACAGGGGATTTAGTACAGATACGCAGTATTTT
-	TRBJ2-3	TRBV29-1	-	CSVGTQSITDTQYF	TGCAGCGTCGGGACCCAGTCCATCACAGATACGCAGTATTTT
once	TRBJ2-4	TRBV28	-	CASSRVRAKNIQYF	TGTGCCAGCAGTAGGGTACGGGCCAAAAACATTCAGTACTTC
few	TRBJ1-4	TRBV29-1	-	CSVAGVLGEKLFF	TGCAGCGTTGCAGGGGTTTTAGGAGAAAAACTGTTTTTT
once	TRBJ1-3	TRBV5-1	-	CASSFRPSSGNTIYF	TGCGCCAGCAGCTTTAGACCGTCCTCTGGAAACACCATATATTTT
-	TRBJ1-2	TRBV6-5	-	CASIKGGARGYTF	TGTGCCAGCATCAAGGGGGGCGCGCGGGGCTACACCTTC
few	TRBJ2-1	TRBV28	-	CASSLIGLSSYNEQFF	TGTGCCAGCAGTTTGATCGGGCTTAGCTCCTACAATGAGCAGTTCTTC
few	TRBJ2-1	TRBV7-9	-	CASSRLQGWSYNEQFF	TGTGCCAGCAGCCGACTACAGGGTTGGTCCTACAATGAGCAGTTCTTC
-	TRBJ2-2	TRBV3-1	-	CASSPPAANTGELFF	TGTGCCAGCAGCCCCCCGGCAGCGAACACCGGGGAGCTGTTTTTT
few	TRBJ1-4	TRBV7-8	-	CASSIRIGRGEKLFF	TGTGCCAGCAGCATTAGAATCGGGCGAGGTGAAAAACTGTTTTTT
few	TRBJ1-1	TRBV25-1	-	CASSESSFGNTEAFF	TGTGCCAGCAGTGAATCGAGTTTCGGAAACACCGAAGCTTTCTTT
few	TRBJ2-1	TRBV11-3	TRBD1	CASSFGQDTYNEQFF	TGTGCCAGCAGCTTCGGACAGGATACCTACAATGAGCAGTTCTTC
few	TRBJ2-7	TRBV7-9	TRBD2	CASSRSGGAYEQYF	TGTGCCAGCAGCCGGAGCGGGGGTGCCTACGAGCAGTACTTC
few	TRBJ2-2	TRBV20-1	-	CSARDPAGSAGELFF	TGCAGTGCCAGAGATCCGGCAGGGTCGGCCGGGGAGCTGTTTTTT
few	TRBJ1-3	TRBV12-3/TRBV12-4	-	CASLRAARNTIYF	TGTGCCAGCCTTCGGGCAGCAAGAAACACCATATATTTT
-	TRBJ1-5	TRBV20-1	TRBD1	CSARGRDRNQPQHF	TGCAGTGCTAGAGGCCGGGACAGAAATCAGCCCCAGCATTTT
few	TRBJ2-3	TRBV7-2	TRBD2	CASSFLVGGGARDTQYF	TGTGCCAGCAGCTTTCTGGTCGGCGGGGGGGCGCGAGATACGCAGTATTTT
few	TRBJ2-7	TRBV25-1	-	CASSESGAQGEQYF	TGTGCCAGCAGTGAATCCGGGGCCCAGGGCGAGCAGTACTTC
few	TRBJ2-5	TRBV9	-	CASSAWDGTETQYF	TGTGCCAGCAGCGCCTGGGACGGGACAGAGACCCAGTACTTC
-	TRBJ1-2	TRBV6-5	-	CASSKGGKNYGYTF	TGTGCCAGCAGCAAAGGGGGGAAAAACTATGGCTACACCTTC
many	TRBJ2-7	TRBV7-9	TRBD2	CASSLGAGGSYEQYF	TGTGCCAGCAGCTTAGGGGCGGGAGGCTCCTACGAGCAGTACTTC
few	TRBJ2-2	TRBV5-4	-	CASSLAPTVANTGELFF	TGTGCCAGCAGCTTGGCCCCGACAGTGGCGAACACCGGGGAGCTGTTTTTT
-	TRBJ1-2	TRBV6-5	-	CASSYSGRGHDGYTF	TGTGCCAGCAGTTACTCTGGCAGGGGCCACGATGGCTACACCTTC
few	TRBJ2-3	TRBV2	TRBD1	CASGTGEKDTQYF	TGTGCCAGCGGGACAGGGGAAAAAGATACGCAGTATTTT
-	TRBJ1-2	TRBV25-1	-	CASRNTGTDLGYTF	TGTGCCAGCAGGAACACCGGGACGGATCTTGGCTACACCTTC
few	TRBJ1-4	TRBV7-9	-	CASSPVGLGNEKLFF	TGTGCCAGCAGCCCGGTGGGGCTTGGGAATGAAAAACTGTTTTTT
few	TRBJ2-7	TRBV20-1	TRBD2	CSARASGKYEQYF	TGCAGTGCTAGGGCTAGCGGAAAATACGAGCAGTACTTC
-	TRBJ2-7	TRBV7-2	-	CASSFRDISYEQYF	TGTGCCAGCAGCTTCCGGGACATATCCTACGAGCAGTACTTC
few	TRBJ2-5	TRBV3-1	TRBD1	CASSQDDRALRRPGGETQYF	TGTGCCAGCAGCCAAGACGATCGTGCACTGAGGCGTCCAGGGGGAGAGACCCAGTACTTC
-	TRBJ2-1	TRBV12-3/TRBV12-4	TRBD1	CASTPGTGVRNKQFF	TGTGCCAGCACACCAGGGACAGGCGTAAGAAATAAGCAGTTCTTC
-	TRBJ1-4	TRBV7-8	TRBD1	CASSLSARGVVFF	TGTGCCAGCAGCTTGTCCGCCAGGGGGGTCGTGTTTTTT
-	TRBJ2-1	TRBV20-1	TRBD1	CSARDRDRSSYNEQFF	TGCAGTGCTAGGGACAGGGACCGCAGCTCCTACAATGAGCAGTTCTTC
few	TRBJ1-1	TRBV19	-	CASSRGSTEAFF	TGTGCCAGTAGTAGGGGGAGCACTGAAGCTTTCTTT
few	TRBJ2-5	TRBV5-1	TRBD2	CASSRAGGREETQYF	TGCGCCAGCAGCCGGGCCGGGGGGAGGGAAGAGACCCAGTACTTC
many	TRBJ1-1	TRBV28	TRBD1	CASSPGQGGTEAFF	TGTGCCAGCAGCCCGGGACAGGGGGGCACTGAAGCTTTCTTT
-	TRBJ2-1	TRBV6-2/TRBV6-3	-	CASSSLEGTSYNEQFF	TGTGCCAGCAGTTCCTTGGAGGGGACCTCCTACAATGAGCAGTTCTTC
-	TRBJ2-1	TRBV24-1	-	CATSDAASVLNEQFF	TGTGCCACCAGTGATGCGGCTAGTGTTTTGAATGAGCAGTTCTTC
few	TRBJ2-7	TRBV20-1	-	CSARVHEQYF	TGCAGTGCTAGAGTCCACGAGCAGTACTTC
-	TRBJ2-2	TRBV6-1	-	CASSDAGLGTGELFF	TGTGCCAGCAGTGACGCGGGGTTGGGGACCGGGGAGCTGTTTTTT